The clone carrying this TCR beta chain showed up just a few times. The data originate from a study of beta chain features in type 1 diabetes. V lost 5 bases to trimming and J lost 1 base, with 11 bases between them. CDR3 length: 13 amino acids. CDR1 is GTSNPN, CDR2 SVGIG, per germline (reference sequence). TCRB transcripts that were expressed got sequenced, as all of the isolated RNA had been reverse transcribed. TCRdb keeps only in-frame clones here, not all; method: immunoSEQ multiplex PCR. The data contain 450,000 to 550,000 clones, 25% to 35% of them singletons. This TCR came from a man aged 18 to 30 in good health. V and J are TRBV30 and TRBJ1-1; maybe TRBD1 (5 bases). The sample taken for sequencing was naive CD4+ T cells from blood. CDR3 nucleotide sequence: TGTGCCTGGGGGGACGACCAGAACACTGAAGCTTTCTTT. Its protein product is CAWGDDQNTEAFF.